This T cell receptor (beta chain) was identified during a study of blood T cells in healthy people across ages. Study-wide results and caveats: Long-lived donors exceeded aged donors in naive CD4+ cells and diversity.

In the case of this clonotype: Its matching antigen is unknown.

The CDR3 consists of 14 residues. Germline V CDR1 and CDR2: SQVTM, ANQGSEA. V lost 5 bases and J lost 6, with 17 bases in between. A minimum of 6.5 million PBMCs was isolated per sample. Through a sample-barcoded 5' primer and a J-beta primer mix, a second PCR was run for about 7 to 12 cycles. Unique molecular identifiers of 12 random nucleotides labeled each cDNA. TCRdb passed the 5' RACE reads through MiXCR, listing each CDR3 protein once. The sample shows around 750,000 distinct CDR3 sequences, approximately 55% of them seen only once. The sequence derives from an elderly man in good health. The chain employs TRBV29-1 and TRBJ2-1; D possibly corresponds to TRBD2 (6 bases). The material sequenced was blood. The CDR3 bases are TGCAGCGTTACGGGACTCCTTTTCTCCAATGAGCAGTTCTTC. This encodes CSVTGLLFSNEQFF.